This is a list of T cell receptor beta chains from one sample in a study of molecular identifiers for immune sequencing clone quantification. TCRdb reprocessed the PCR reads with MiXCR, giving one entry per CDR3 protein. The sample yields roughly 630,000 distinct CDR3 sequences, less than 30% seen once. Sequencing was done on a sample of naive CD8+ T cells from blood, with Jurkat cell RNA spiked in. The receptors shown here come from a human donor in good health. Some libraries in this study had Jurkat cell RNA spiked in. Each CDR3 is given with its conserved first and last residue. D genes are given only for firm matches. Clone sizes are given selectively: once, few, many, or a class where the clone is expanded.

V,D,size,J,CDR3,DNA
TRBV27,NA,NA,TRBJ2-7,CASSSLPGEQYF,TGTGCCAGCAGTTCCCTCCCTGGGGAGCAGTACTTC
TRBV5-1,NA,many,TRBJ2-5,CASSSPNQETQYF,TGCGCCAGCAGCTCACCCAACCAAGAGACCCAGTACTTC
TRBV18,NA,many,TRBJ1-1,CASSPPWLGDQTEAFF,TGTGCCAGCTCACCCCCCTGGTTAGGGGACCAGACTGAAGCTTTCTTT
TRBV20-1,NA,many,TRBJ1-3,CSARDGWGDLSGNTIYF,TGCAGTGCTAGAGATGGTTGGGGGGACCTCTCTGGAAACACCATATATTTT
TRBV11-2,NA,few,TRBJ1-5,CASSLGPVGQPQHF,TGTGCCAGCAGCTTAGGGCCGGTTGGTCAGCCCCAGCATTTT
TRBV15,TRBD1,once,TRBJ1-1,CATSAGQTYEAFF,TGTGCCACCAGCGCGGGACAGACTTACGAAGCTTTCTTT
TRBV13,TRBD1,NA,TRBJ2-3,CASSQGRTGVTDTQYF,TGTGCCAGCAGCCAAGGACGGACAGGAGTCACAGATACGCAGTATTTT
TRBV11-2,NA,NA,TRBJ2-3,CASSQFRVGPTDTQYF,TGTGCCAGCAGCCAGTTCCGAGTCGGACCCACAGATACGCAGTATTTT
TRBV13,NA,NA,TRBJ2-7,CASSLTRPYEQYF,TGTGCCAGCAGCCTCACGAGACCGTACGAGCAGTACTTC
TRBV4-2,NA,NA,TRBJ2-7,CASSQRGDEQYF,TGTGCCAGCAGCCAGCGAGGGGACGAGCAGTACTTC
TRBV3-1,TRBD1,many,TRBJ2-7,CASRQEPGQYYEQYF,TGTGCCAGCAGACAAGAGCCGGGACAGTACTACGAGCAGTACTTC
TRBV19,NA,NA,TRBJ2-7,CASSVSPTSYEQYF,TGTGCCAGTAGTGTGTCACCAACCTCCTACGAGCAGTACTTC
TRBV6-2/TRBV6-3,NA,many,TRBJ2-3,CASRFGGPDTQYF,TGTGCCAGCAGATTTGGAGGGCCAGATACGCAGTATTTT
TRBV5-4,TRBD1,NA,TRBJ1-5,CASSSQGAGLPQHF,TGTGCCAGCAGCTCACAGGGGGCGGGTCTGCCCCAGCATTTT